The 4 T cell receptor beta chains listed next were all sequenced from one sample in a study of shared clonotypes between healthy human individuals. Measured with immunoSEQ multiplex PCR; TCRdb has only the in-frame clones, and not every one. The sample lists fewer than 600,000 clones, roughly 79% occurring once. The sample was PBMCs. These receptors were taken from a woman between 35 and 50 years old in good health. Some clones in this sample may be carry-over from other donors' samples.

Concerning this clone itself: Other nucleotide sequences from this sample produce the same CDR3. V is TRBV11-2 and J is TRBJ2-3, with unresolved D. CDR3 length: 14 amino acids. Germline-derived CDR1 and CDR2 are SGHAT and FQNNGV. Trimming stripped 0 bases from V and 0 bases from J, with 4 bases between. The CDR3 DNA follows: TGTGCCAGCAGCTTAGAATTCAGCACAGATACGCAGTATTTT. Residues: CASSLEFSTDTQYF.

This sequence joins TRBV7-2 and TRBJ2-1; D not certain. From germline, CDR1 is SGHTA and CDR2 FQGNSA. This CDR3 has 12 residues. The V end lost 5 bases, the J end lost 10 bases, and 12 bases lay between the germline ends. The CDR3 spells CASSPPRSEQFF. The CDR3 DNA is TGTGCCAGCAGCCCCCCAAGGAGCGAGCAGTTCTTC.

With regard to this clone: Given a much more abundant clone one base away, this may be a read error. This chain joins TRBV5-6 and TRBJ2-5; the D is unclear. The CDR3 loop spans 11 amino acids. Trimming removed 0 bases from V and 5 bases from J, with 2 bases in between. Germline V gene lookup returns CDR1 SGHDT and CDR2 YYEEEE. The CDR3 nucleotides are TGTGCCAGCAGCTTGGCTGAGACCCAGTACTTC. This codes for CASSLAETQYF.

This clone was counted only a few times. The chain has TRBV28 and TRBJ2-7, with TRBD1 as a possible D gene (6 bases). Germline V gene sequence: CDR1 MDHEN, CDR2 SYDVKM. Trimming cost V 6 bases and J 1 base, with 16 bases left between them. The CDR3 contains 15 residues. The DNA of the CDR3 is TGTGCCAGCAGGCCCGGACAGCTACCTTCCTACGAGCAGTACTTC. This sequence encodes CASRPGQLPSYEQYF.